The clone carrying this T cell receptor beta chain was seen only a few times. Its specificity is not known. Each gene name is a mouse one. Read coverage stops 4 residues before the CDR3 terminus; the germline J gene supplies the remainder. Sorting used CD4, CD8alpha, NKG2D, NKG2ACE and other markers on pooled cutaneous lymph node cells. The record originates from a study of CD8+ T cells in alopecia areata. Whole-study findings and limits: Lesional tissue from the scalp (especially in alopecia totalis/universalis) showed higher clonality than normal scalp.

cDNA prepared by RNA extraction and subsequent reverse transcription served as the template for sequencing. Some clones are missing from TCRdb's copy, which holds only in-frame ones; the method was immunoSEQ multiplex PCR. This sample carries about 300,000 clones, none of them present only once. The CDR3 totals 13 residues. From germline, CDR1 is LGHNA and CDR2 YNLKQL (reference sequence). This receptor was obtained from a C3H/HeJ mouse with alopecia areata. This strain's MHC haplotype is H2-k. Sequenced input: CD4+ T cells sorted from a lymph node. This chain uses TRBV5 with TRBJ1-1, with a possible D match to TRBD1 (5 bases). CDR3 amino acids: CASSQEGVTEVFF. CDR3 DNA (partial): TGTGCCAGCAGCCAAGAAGGGGTGACA.